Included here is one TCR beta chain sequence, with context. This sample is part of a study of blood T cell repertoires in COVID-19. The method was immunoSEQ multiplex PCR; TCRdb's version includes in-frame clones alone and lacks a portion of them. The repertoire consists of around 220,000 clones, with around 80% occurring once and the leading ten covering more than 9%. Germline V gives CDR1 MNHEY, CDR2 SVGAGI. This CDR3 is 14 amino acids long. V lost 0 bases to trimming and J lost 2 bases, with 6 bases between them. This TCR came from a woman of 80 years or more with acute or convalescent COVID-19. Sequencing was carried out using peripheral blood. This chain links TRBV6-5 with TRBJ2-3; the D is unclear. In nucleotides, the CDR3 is TGTGCCAGCAGTTACTCGACAAACACAGATACGCAGTATTTT. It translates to CASSYSTNTDTQYF.